These 5 T cell receptor beta chains originate from one sample sequenced in a study of shared clonotypes between healthy human individuals. The protocol was immunoSEQ multiplex PCR, while the TCRdb copy is restricted to in-frame clones and leaves out a portion. The sample includes around 600,000 clones, roughly 95% of them seen just once. Naive-designated CD8 cells lacked CD45RO, were positively enriched for CCR7, and omitted terminally differentiated effector memory CD45RA+ cells. Sequencing was done on a sample of naive CD8+ T cells sorted from blood. All receptors derive from a woman between 25 and 40 years old in good health.

About this clone: This sample also contains other DNA sequences that code for the same CDR3. J is TRBJ2-7 and V is TRBV10-3; D call uncertain. The V end was cut by 4 bases, the J end by 5 bases, with 6 bases between. This CDR3 has 11 amino acids. In germline, CDR1 is ENHRY, CDR2 SYGVKD. CDR3 sequence (DNA): TGTGCCATCAGTGTTGGGAACGAGCAGTACTTC. Translation gives CAISVGNEQYF.

The rearrangement uses TRBV28 and TRBJ1-5; the D is unclear. V was cut by 5 bases and J by 0 bases, with 14 bases left in between. CDR3 size: 16 residues. Germline CDR1 and CDR2: MDHEN and SYDVKM. The CDR3 DNA reads TGTGCCAGCAGTCCTTTCGGAGGATATAGCAATCAGCCCCAGCATTTT. Protein: CASSPFGGYSNQPQHF.

The gene calls are TRBV28 and TRBJ2-7, with a weak D call TRBD2 (5 bases). V lost 3 bases and J lost 2, with 14 bases in between. CDR1 is MDHEN, CDR2 SYDVKM, per germline. The CDR3 is 15 amino acids. The CDR3 loop reads CASSLEAGETYEQYF. Here the CDR3 DNA reads TGTGCCAGCAGTTTGGAGGCCGGGGAAACCTACGAGCAGTACTTC.

The chain joins TRBV9 to TRBJ1-1; the match to TRBD1 covers 7 bases. J was trimmed by 6 bases and V by 3 bases; bases with no gene match: 5. Germline values: CDR1 SGDLS, CDR2 YYNGEE. CDR3 length: 13 residues. The CDR3 DNA follows: TGTGCCAGCAGCGGCCAGGGGGATGCTGAAGCTTTCTTT. This sequence encodes CASSGQGDAEAFF.

The chain couples TRBV6-5 to TRBJ1-1; D unresolved. The germline V gene encodes CDR1 MNHEY and CDR2 SVGAGI. V gave up 0 bases and J gave up 4 bases, with 9 bases separating them. This CDR3 is 14 amino acids long. For the CDR3, the DNA is TGTGCCAGCAGTTACTCGACCTTTCTCACTGAAGCTTTCTTT. The encoded protein is CASSYSTFLTEAFF.